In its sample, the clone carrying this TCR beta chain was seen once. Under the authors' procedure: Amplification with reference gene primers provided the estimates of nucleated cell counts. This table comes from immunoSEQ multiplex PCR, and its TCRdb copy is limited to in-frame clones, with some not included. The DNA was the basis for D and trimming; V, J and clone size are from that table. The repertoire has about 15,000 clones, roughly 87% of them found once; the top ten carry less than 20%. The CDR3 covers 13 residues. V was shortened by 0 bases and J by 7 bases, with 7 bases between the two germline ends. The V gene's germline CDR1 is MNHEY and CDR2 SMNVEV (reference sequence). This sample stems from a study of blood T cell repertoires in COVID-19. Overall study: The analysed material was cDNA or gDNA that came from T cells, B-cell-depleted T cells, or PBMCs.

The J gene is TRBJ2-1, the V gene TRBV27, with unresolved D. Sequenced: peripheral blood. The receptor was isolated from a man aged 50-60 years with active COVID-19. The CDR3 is CASSLSRWNEQFF. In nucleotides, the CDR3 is TGTGCCAGCAGTTTATCGCGATGGAATGAGCAGTTCTTC.